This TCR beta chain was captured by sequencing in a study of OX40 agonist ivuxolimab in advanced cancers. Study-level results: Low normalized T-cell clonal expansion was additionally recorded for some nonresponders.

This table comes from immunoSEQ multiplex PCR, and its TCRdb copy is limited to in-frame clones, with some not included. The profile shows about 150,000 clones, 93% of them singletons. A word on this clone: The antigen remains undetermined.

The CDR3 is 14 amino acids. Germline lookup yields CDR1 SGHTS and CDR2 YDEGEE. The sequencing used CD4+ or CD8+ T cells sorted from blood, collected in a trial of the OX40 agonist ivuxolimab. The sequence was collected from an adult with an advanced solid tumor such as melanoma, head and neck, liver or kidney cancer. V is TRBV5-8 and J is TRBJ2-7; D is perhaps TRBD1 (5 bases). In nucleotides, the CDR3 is TGTGCTCATACCCCTGGGAAAGGGGCCTACGAGCAGTACTTC. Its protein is CAHTPGKGAYEQYF.